Listed below are T cell receptor beta chains from one sample, sequenced in a study of blood T cells in healthy people across ages. One entry per CDR3 protein, called by TCRdb with MiXCR from the 5' RACE reads. The sample has fewer than 900,000 distinct CDR3 sequences, 45% to 50% seen once. The sample consisted of blood. These receptors came from a woman in her fifties or sixties in good health. Both conserved end residues are part of each CDR3. D genes are given only for firm matches. Clone sizes are given selectively: once, few, many, or a class where the clone is expanded.

J | size | V | length | D | DNA | CDR3
TRBJ2-7 | . | TRBV20-1 | 15 | TRBD2 | TGCAGTGCTAGAGATCGGAGCGGGAGGGCTTACGAGCAGTACTTC | CSARDRSGRAYEQYF
TRBJ1-1 | . | TRBV29-1 | 14 | . | TGCAGCGTTGGTAAACCAGGGCTGAACACTGAAGCTTTCTTT | CSVGKPGLNTEAFF
TRBJ1-1 | . | TRBV5-1 | 16 | . | TGCGCCAGCAGCTCTGCCCGGGGGGGATCGAACACTGAAGCTTTCTTT | CASSSARGGSNTEAFF
TRBJ2-7 | few | TRBV12-3/TRBV12-4 | 14 | . | TGTGCCAGCAGTTTTCGGAAGGGGATGGCCGAGCAGTACTTC | CASSFRKGMAEQYF
TRBJ2-3 | . | TRBV6-1 | 15 | TRBD1 | TGTGCCAGCAGTGAAGCGGACAGGGTGGCAGATACGCAGTATTTT | CASSEADRVADTQYF
TRBJ2-1 | . | TRBV4-3 | 15 | TRBD2 | TGCGCCAGCAGCCAAGAACTAGCGGGAGTCAATGAGCAGTTCTTC | CASSQELAGVNEQFF
TRBJ1-2 | many | TRBV29-1 | 11 | . | TGCAGCGTTGGTCAGGGTTATGGCTACACCTTC | CSVGQGYGYTF
TRBJ1-1 | . | TRBV4-3 | 14 | . | TGCGCCAGCAGCCGGACAGTTGTGAACACTGAAGCTTTCTTT | CASSRTVVNTEAFF
TRBJ2-7 | . | TRBV5-8 | 17 | TRBD2 | TGTGCCAGCAGCCTCTATGGACTAGCGGGCTCCTACAATGAGCAGTACTTC | CASSLYGLAGSYNEQYF
TRBJ2-1 | . | TRBV20-1 | 13 | . | TGCAGTGCTAGTACCGGGACTGGGAATGAGCGGTTCTTC | CSASTGTGNERFF
TRBJ2-3 | few | TRBV7-2 | 14 | . | TGTGCCAGCAGCTTAGGATTTTCTGTGGATACGCAGTATTTT | CASSLGFSVDTQYF
TRBJ2-7 | . | TRBV28 | 13 | . | TGTGCCAGCAGTGAGGGGCCAGGGAGGGAGCAGTACTTC | CASSEGPGREQYF
TRBJ2-5 | once | TRBV12-3/TRBV12-4 | 17 | TRBD1 | TGTGCCAGCAGTCAGACAGGGGGCTTAGTCCGGGGGAATGAGCAGTACTTC | CASSQTGGLVRGNEQYF
TRBJ1-1 | . | TRBV7-2 | 14 | . | TGTGCCAGCACCTCAGGCCAGAAGAACACTGAAGCTTTCTTT | CASTSGQKNTEAFF
TRBJ2-3 | . | TRBV20-1 | 15 | TRBD2 | TGCAGTGCGGCCCGCAGGGCGGGAGAGGGAGATACGCAGTATTTT | CSAARRAGEGDTQYF
TRBJ2-5 | . | TRBV4-1 | 16 | TRBD2 | TGCGCCAGCAGCCTAGGACTAGCGGGCCGTTCGGGAGAGCAGTACTTC | CASSLGLAGRSGEQYF
TRBJ2-1 | . | TRBV27 | 14 | TRBD1 | TGTGCCAGCAGCGATTTTCAGGGGGACAATGAGCAGTTCTTC | CASSDFQGDNEQFF
TRBJ2-7 | . | TRBV27 | 15 | . | TGTGCCAGCAGTCTTAAGGACACTCTAACTTACGAGCAGTACTTC | CASSLKDTLTYEQYF
TRBJ1-1 | . | TRBV7-3 | 14 | . | TGTGCCAGCAGCTCAGTGGGGATGAACACTGAAGCTTTCTTT | CASSSVGMNTEAFF
TRBJ2-1 | . | TRBV9 | 14 | . | TGTGCCAGCAGCGGGGGAGGTCGGTACAATGAGCAGTTCTTC | CASSGGGRYNEQFF
TRBJ2-1 | many | TRBV24-1 | 15 | . | TGTGCCACCAGTGATTTTTCGGGAACCTACAATGAGCAGTTCTTC | CATSDFSGTYNEQFF
TRBJ2-7 | few | TRBV7-2 | 15 | . | TGTGCCAGCAGCTTGCTAGCCATCTCCTCCTACGAGCAGTACTTC | CASSLLAISSYEQYF
TRBJ2-6 | . | TRBV11-1 | 19 | TRBD1 | TGTGCCAGCAGCTCCGGTGTGGGACAGGGGCTCGCTGGGGCCAACGTCCTGACTTTC | CASSSGVGQGLAGANVLTF
TRBJ2-6 | . | TRBV12-3/TRBV12-4 | 15 | . | TGTGCCAGCCAGGGCGTACTCTCTGGGGCCAACGTCCTGACTTTC | CASQGVLSGANVLTF
TRBJ2-3 | . | TRBV4-3 | 15 | TRBD2 | TGCGCCAGCAGCCGTGGTAGCGGGACAACAGATACGCAGTATTTT | CASSRGSGTTDTQYF
TRBJ1-5 | few | TRBV20-1 | 14 | . | TGCAGTGCTATAAGGGGAGGTGGCAATCAGCCCCAGCATTTT | CSAIRGGGNQPQHF
TRBJ2-5 | . | TRBV27 | 15 | . | TGTGCCAGCAGTGCCATCCCGGGGAGCTACAATGAGCAGTACTTC | CASSAIPGSYNEQYF
TRBJ2-1 | once | TRBV9 | 15 | TRBD2 | TGTGCCAGCAGCCTACCTAGCGGGTCCTACAGTGAGCAGTTCTTC | CASSLPSGSYSEQFF
TRBJ2-7 | . | TRBV20-1 | 13 | TRBD2 | TGCAGTACTGACGGGACTAGTTCGTACGAGCAGTACTTC | CSTDGTSSYEQYF
TRBJ2-1 | . | TRBV9 | 15 | TRBD2 | TGTGCCAGTAGCGGGACTAGTGAGGAACAGACTGAGCAGTTCTTC | CASSGTSEEQTEQFF
TRBJ2-5 | . | TRBV4-3 | 16 | . | TGCGCCAGCAGCCAAGATCTAACACCGTACCAAGAGACCCAGTACTTC | CASSQDLTPYQETQYF
TRBJ2-5 | few | TRBV20-1 | 18 | TRBD2 | TGCAGTGCTAGAGTCTCAAAAGGACTAGCGGGAGTGGGAGAGACCCAGTACTTC | CSARVSKGLAGVGETQYF
TRBJ2-3 | . | TRBV4-2 | 16 | TRBD2 | TGTGCCAGCAGCCAAGGGGGGACTAGCGGCACAGATACGCAGTATTTT | CASSQGGTSGTDTQYF
TRBJ2-5 | few | TRBV7-8 | 14 | . | TGTGCCAGCAGCTTAGGATGGGGGATGGAGACCCAGTACTTC | CASSLGWGMETQYF
TRBJ1-1 | . | TRBV18 | 16 | . | TGTGCCAGCTCACCAAGCCAGGGTCGGGGGAGCACTGAAGCTTTCTTT | CASSPSQGRGSTEAFF
TRBJ2-7 | . | TRBV30 | 14 | . | TGTGCCTGGACCGGGACCTCCCACTCCTACGAGCAGTACTTC | CAWTGTSHSYEQYF
TRBJ1-1 | . | TRBV14 | 19 | . | TGTGCCAGCAGCCAGGGCTGGGGGAAAGGGAAACTGCGGGACACTGAAGCTTTCTTT | CASSQGWGKGKLRDTEAFF
TRBJ2-7 | . | TRBV7-2 | 15 | TRBD2 | TGTGCCAGCAGCCCAAGACTAGCTAGCGACTACGAGCAGTACTTC | CASSPRLASDYEQYF
TRBJ2-7 | . | TRBV9 | 15 | . | TGTGCCAGCAGCCCCCGGGAGACGCTATCCTACGAGCAGTACTTC | CASSPRETLSYEQYF
TRBJ2-1 | . | TRBV24-1 | 16 | TRBD2 | TGTGCCACCAGTGATTTCGGGGGGAGTACCTACAATGAGCAGTTCTTC | CATSDFGGSTYNEQFF
TRBJ2-7 | . | TRBV20-1 | 13 | . | TGCAGTGCTAGAAAGATCGCGGTCTACGAGCAGTACTTC | CSARKIAVYEQYF
TRBJ2-5 | . | TRBV7-2 | 15 | TRBD1 | TGTGCCAGCAGCTTAAGACAGGGTACCCAAGAGACCCAGTACTTC | CASSLRQGTQETQYF
TRBJ2-1 | . | TRBV7-3 | 13 | TRBD1 | TGTGCCAGCAGCTCGGGACAGCGGCCGGAGCAGTTCTTC | CASSSGQRPEQFF
TRBJ2-1 | . | TRBV6-6 | 15 | . | TGTGCCAGCAGTTACTTGGGATCCCGTAACAATGAGCAGTTCTTC | CASSYLGSRNNEQFF
TRBJ1-5 | . | TRBV27 | 12 | . | TGTGCCAGCAATGCTAGCAATCAGCCCCAGCATTTT | CASNASNQPQHF
TRBJ1-3 | . | TRBV7-9 | 15 | TRBD1 | TGTGCCAGCAGTCCAGCCGGGACAGTTATCAACACCATATATTTT | CASSPAGTVINTIYF
TRBJ2-7 | once | TRBV24-1 | 15 | TRBD1 | TGTGCCACCAGTGATCCCCGGGACAGCTCCTACGAGCAGTACTTC | CATSDPRDSSYEQYF
TRBJ1-2 | . | TRBV6-2/TRBV6-3 | 11 | . | TGTGCCAGCGCTGAGTTGAATGGCTACACCTTC | CASAELNGYTF
TRBJ2-7 | few | TRBV27 | 13 | . | TGTGCCAGCAGACGGACAGAAACCTACGAGCAGTACTTC | CASRRTETYEQYF
TRBJ2-7 | . | TRBV29-1 | 13 | TRBD1 | TGCAGCGTCTGGACAGGGGGCCAATACGAGCAGTACTTC | CSVWTGGQYEQYF
TRBJ2-3 | few | TRBV5-1 | 17 | . | TGCGCCAGCAGCTTGGTGGTTGGTGGAACTAGCACAGATACGCAGTATTTT | CASSLVVGGTSTDTQYF
TRBJ1-6 | few | TRBV28 | 15 | TRBD1 | TGTGCCAGCAGTTTCACCGGGACAGGGGATTCACCCCTCCACTTT | CASSFTGTGDSPLHF
TRBJ2-2 | many | TRBV5-1 | 14 | . | TGCGCCAGCAGCGGGGCTAGCGCCACCGGGGAGCTGTTTTTT | CASSGASATGELFF